This TCR beta chain was captured by sequencing in a study of T cell responses to AZD1222 COVID-19 vaccine. Only in-frame clones appear in the TCRdb table, and some are missing; sequencing was by immunoSEQ multiplex PCR. The table has more than 80,000 clones, approximately 85% seen once; the top ten hold roughly 3.1%. To note about this clone: Its antigen is not known.

Per germline, CDR1 SGHNT and CDR2 YYREEE (reference sequence). This CDR3 contains 15 residues. The trim removed 4 bases at V and 5 bases at J, leaving 6 bases unmatched. Regarding the study as a whole: Targeting of unmutated variant regions was reportedly seen in nearly half of spike-specific TCRs. Among AZD1222 vaccinees, only six were seropositive at baseline. The donor group comprised mostly white British people and more females; the analysis possibly underestimated clonal diversity.

The sample in question was peripheral blood, obtained 28 days after the second AZD1222 dose. This TCR was recovered from an adult who received the AZD1222 COVID-19 vaccine. The rearrangement joins TRBV5-4 to TRBJ1-6; TRBD1 aligns across 7 bases. CDR3 sequence: CASSPIDRDNSPLHF. The DNA of the CDR3 is TGTGCCAGCAGCCCCATCGACAGGGATAATTCACCCCTCCACTTT.